This T cell receptor (beta chain) was identified during a study of blood T cell repertoires in COVID-19. Turning to the study itself: Collection of acute and convalescent COVID-19 samples took place in the United States, Italy and Spain. Sample material is recorded as cDNA or gDNA derived from T cells, B-cell-depleted T cells, or PBMCs.

V lost 3 bases to trimming and J lost 2 bases, with 8 bases between them. Germline V gene lookup returns CDR1 SGHRS and CDR2 YFSETQ. The CDR3 covers 13 residues. How the authors handled the data: Amplification from reference gene primers served as the basis for estimated nucleated cell counts. Some clones are missing from TCRdb's copy, which holds only in-frame ones; the method was immunoSEQ multiplex PCR. That table gives V, J and clone size, and the DNA gave D and trimming. The repertoire consists of about 80,000 clones, with 82% occurring once and the leading ten covering about 35%. V usage is TRBV5-1 and J usage is TRBJ2-5; maybe TRBD2 (6 bases). This clonotype was sampled from a woman aged 70-85 years with acute or convalescent COVID-19. Sample: peripheral blood. Written as DNA, the CDR3 is TGCGCCAGCAGCTCCGGGGGTCAAGAGACCCAGTACTTC. This gives the protein CASSSGGQETQYF.